This passage covers 24 T cell receptor beta chains from one sample sequenced in a study of CD8 T cells in Susac syndrome (dated by TCRdb to about 2019). Library method: the immunoSEQ multiplex PCR assay. RNA was extracted with the RNeasy kit and roughly 0.45 to 1 ug was reverse transcribed using random hexamers. TCRdb trimmed the raw reads at Q25, called clones with MiXCR and kept productive beta chains. Each record represents a unique CDR3 protein, reported with the most common genes and DNA among its rows. The sample table records about 150,000 distinct CDR3 sequences; under 97% of these occur just once. The leading ten clones occupy roughly 0.08% of the sample. Sequenced sample: CD4+ T cells from PBMCs. These receptors were taken from a human donor with Susac syndrome.

This chain uses TRBV3-1 with TRBJ1-6; maybe TRBD1 (5 bases). The V end lost 1 base, the J end lost 7 bases, and 11 bases lay between the germline ends. Germline CDR1 reads LGHDT; CDR2 reads YNNKEL (reference sequence). CDR3 length equals 15 residues. DNA of the CDR3: TGTGCCAGCAGCCAAGCCAGGGTGCCCAATTCACCCCTCCACTTT. This codes for CASSQARVPNSPLHF.

The chain is built from TRBV4-1 and TRBJ1-4; 9 bases match TRBD1. CDR1 and CDR2 from the germline V gene are MGHRA and YSYEKL. J was trimmed by 8 bases and V by 1 base; bases with no gene match: 11. CDR3 length: 17 residues. CDR3 in DNA: TGCGCCAGCAGCCAAGTCCCGGGACAGGGTGGAAGGGAAAAACTGTTTTTT. Translation gives CASSQVPGQGGREKLFF.

The J gene is TRBJ1-5, the V gene TRBV7-9, with 9 bases aligning to TRBD1. Germline V gives CDR1 SEHNR, CDR2 FQNEAQ (reference sequence). Germline trimming cut 5 bases from V and 3 bases from J; bases unmatched to any gene: 14. The CDR3 consists of 18 residues. CDR3 DNA sequence: TGTGCCAGCAGCGACGGGACAGGGCAAGCAAGTTACAATCAGCCCCAGCATTTT. Protein sequence: CASSDGTGQASYNQPQHF.

This chain joins TRBV29-1 and TRBJ1-1; D unresolved. Germline CDR1 and CDR2: SQVTM and ANQGSEA. V lost 3 bases and J lost 0, with 8 bases in between. This CDR3 has 13 residues. In DNA, the CDR3 is TGCAGCGTTGACAGCCGCATGAACACTGAAGCTTTCTTT. This sequence encodes CSVDSRMNTEAFF.

This clonotype was detected only once. The J gene is TRBJ2-5, the V gene TRBV14; D ambiguous. CDR3 length equals 14 residues. V lost 1 base, J lost 1 base, and 7 bases lay in between. In germline, CDR1 is SGHDN, CDR2 FVKESK. CDR3 nucleotide sequence: TGTGCCAGCAGCCAAGTCCCTACCCAAGAGACCCAGTACTTC. This codes for CASSQVPTQETQYF.

V and J are TRBV5-4 and TRBJ2-2; a possible D gene is TRBD2 (6 bases). This CDR3 is built from 16 residues. In germline, CDR1 is SGHNT, CDR2 YYREEE (reference sequence). V was trimmed by 0 bases and J by 2 bases, leaving 11 bases between them. CDR3 in amino acids: CASSLAPSANTGELFF. The CDR3 DNA reads as TGTGCCAGCAGCTTGGCCCCTAGCGCAAACACCGGGGAGCTGTTTTTT.

The chain uses TRBV25-1 and TRBJ2-3; D gene ambiguous. In germline, CDR1 is MGHDK, CDR2 SYGVNS. The V end was cut by 2 bases, the J end by 6 bases, with 15 bases between. This CDR3 spans 15 amino acids. CDR3 protein: CASSEGLLRADTQYF. As DNA, the CDR3 is TGTGCCAGCAGTGAAGGGCTCCTTCGGGCGGATACGCAGTATTTT.

The chain recombines TRBV29-1 with TRBJ1-1, with D hard to call. The CDR3 is 13 residues long. The V and J ends lost 5 bases and 0 bases respectively, with 10 bases between them. Looked up from germline, CDR1 is SQVTM and CDR2 is ANQGSEA. The CDR3 DNA reads as TGCAGCGTTCGCGCGGGGATGAACACTGAAGCTTTCTTT. Translated: CSVRAGMNTEAFF.

V is TRBV18 and J is TRBJ1-4; D call uncertain. CDR3 size: 14 residues. Per the germline V gene, CDR1 is KGHSH and CDR2 is LQKENI. Trimming removed 3 bases at V and 8 bases at J, with 13 bases between. The CDR3 DNA reads TGTGCCAGCTCACCGGATGTGGACTCGGAAAAACTGTTTTTT. Encoded protein: CASSPDVDSEKLFF. Full variable domain (missing parts from reference TRBV18 and TRBJ1-4): NAGVMQNPRHLVRRRGQEARLRCSPMKGHSHVYWYRQLPEEGLKFMVYLQKENIIDESGMPKERFSAEFPKEGPSILRIQQVVRGDSAAYFCASSPDVDSEKLFFGSGTQLSVL.

The chain combines TRBV29-1 with TRBJ2-1; possibly TRBD1 for D (6 bases). Trimming took off 7 bases at V and 8 bases at J, with 18 bases between the two ends. Germline CDR1 reads SQVTM; CDR2 reads ANQGSEA. This CDR3 is built from 13 residues. The CDR3 is CSGSRGTLDEQFF. CDR3 sequence (DNA): TGCAGCGGGTCAAGGGGGACCCTCGATGAGCAGTTCTTC.

The chain recombines TRBV7-3 with TRBJ2-6; TRBD1 matches at 10 bases. Germline trimming cut 5 bases from V and 0 bases from J; bases unmatched to any gene: 10. CDR3 size: 19 residues. The germline gives CDR1 SGHTA, CDR2 FQGTGA. The CDR3 loop is CASSVYRDRGSSGANVLTF. The CDR3 nucleotides read TGTGCCAGCAGCGTCTACCGGGACAGGGGAAGCTCTGGGGCCAACGTCCTGACTTTC.

This clonotype was picked up one time. The rearrangement uses TRBV2 and TRBJ2-6, with D possibly TRBD2 on 6 matching bases. Trimming removed 5 bases from V and 3 bases from J, with 11 bases in between. CDR1 and CDR2 (germline): SNHLY, FYNNEI. The CDR3 is 15 amino acids. This CDR3 reads CASSMGGNGANVLTF. In DNA form, the CDR3 reads TGTGCCAGCAGTATGGGGGGAAATGGGGCCAACGTCCTGACTTTC.

The chain combines TRBV20-1 with TRBJ1-1; TRBD1 is a possible D gene (6 bases). The V gene's germline CDR1 is DFQATT and CDR2 SNEGSKA (reference sequence). The CDR3 is made up of 13 amino acids. Trimming removed 6 bases from V and 4 bases from J, with 15 bases in between. CDR3 bases: TGCAGTGCCCCCGGGGGCGGTGGCACTGAAGCTTTCTTT. This encodes CSAPGGGGTEAFF.

The V and J genes are TRBV20-1 and TRBJ1-4; a possible D gene is TRBD1 (6 bases). The CDR3 extends over 14 amino acids. Trimming removed 6 bases from V and 10 bases from J, with 21 bases in between. Germline assignment: CDR1 DFQATT and CDR2 SNEGSKA (reference sequence). The CDR3: CSAQPGRGFGKLFF. In DNA, the CDR3 is TGCAGTGCCCAACCAGGGAGGGGGTTTGGAAAACTGTTTTTT.

The rearrangement links TRBV14 to TRBJ2-1, with D possibly matching TRBD2 (6 bases). This CDR3 is 15 amino acids long. Germline CDR1 is SGHDN and CDR2 is FVKESK. V lost 8 bases and J lost 2, with 16 bases in between. DNA of the CDR3: TGTGCCAGCCAGAGACCCGGGACTGCCTACAATGAGCAGTTCTTC. This translates into CASQRPGTAYNEQFF.

The chain combines TRBV20-1 with TRBJ1-2, with no clear D. CDR1 and CDR2 (germline): DFQATT, SNEGSKA (reference sequence). CDR3 length equals 15 residues. V shed 3 bases and J shed 4 bases, with 18 bases lying between them. This chain's CDR3 is CSASGYLGELYGYTF. In nucleotides, the CDR3 is TGCAGTGCTAGCGGGTACCTTGGGGAGCTCTATGGCTACACCTTC.

The rearrangement joins TRBV9 to TRBJ2-5; D is unresolved. V shed 4 bases and J shed 1 base, with 14 bases lying between them. The CDR3 length is 15 residues. Germline lookup yields CDR1 SGDLS and CDR2 YYNGEE. For the CDR3, the DNA is TGTGCCAGCAGCACCTATTCAGACATCCAAGAGACCCAGTACTTC. It encodes CASSTYSDIQETQYF.

This chain connects TRBV4-2 to TRBJ2-7, with a tentative D call TRBD1 (5 bases). V was shortened by 2 bases and J by 0 bases, with 11 bases between the two germline ends. CDR3 size: 15 residues. Per the germline V gene, CDR1 is LGHNA and CDR2 is YNFKEQ. The CDR3 reads CASSQRSGNSYEQYF. The CDR3 bases are TGTGCCAGCAGCCAACGGTCAGGGAACTCCTACGAGCAGTACTTC.

The V call is TRBV7-6, the J call TRBJ2-5; D uncertain. The CDR3 has 12 amino acids. Trimming cost V 3 bases and J 5 bases, with 7 bases left between them. From germline, CDR1 is SGHVS and CDR2 FNYEAQ. The CDR3 DNA is TGTGCCAGCAGCTTCCCTGGGGAGACCCAGTACTTC. This encodes CASSFPGETQYF. Complete variable domain (other parts from reference TRBV7-6 and TRBJ2-5): GAGVSQSPRYKVTKRGQDVALRCDPISGHVSLYWYRQALGQGPEFLTYFNYEAQQDKSGLPNDRFSAERPEGSISTLTIQRTEQRDSAMYRCASSFPGETQYFGPGTRLLVL.

V usage is TRBV5-1 and J usage is TRBJ1-1; D might be TRBD1 (5 bases). This CDR3 is 16 amino acids long. Germline CDR1 SGHRS, CDR2 YFSETQ. The ends were cut back, 3 bases at V and 1 base at J, with 16 bases in the middle. Written as DNA, the CDR3 is TGCGCCAGCAGCTGGTCCACCGGGACGGCGAACACTGAAGCTTTCTTT. This translates into CASSWSTGTANTEAFF.

Note on this clonotype: A junction end diverges from the germline sequence, so it may reflect a read error. The rearrangement uses TRBV7-7 and TRBJ1-5, with a weak D call TRBD1 (6 bases). The CDR3 runs to 13 residues. The germline gives CDR1 SSHAT, CDR2 FNYEAQ (reference sequence). CDR3 nucleotides: TGTGCTAGCAGTCGGACAGTAGATCAGCCCCAGCATTTT. Its translation is CASSRTVDQPQHF.

The chain links TRBV5-1 to TRBJ2-5; 10 nucleotides line up with TRBD2. The V gene's germline CDR1 is SGHRS and CDR2 YFSETQ. The CDR3 loop spans 14 amino acids. The junction had 1 base not matched to a gene; V was cut back by 2 bases and J by 3 bases. Written as DNA, the CDR3 is TGCGCCAGCAGCTTAGGGACTAGCGAAGAGACCCAGTACTTC. Protein: CASSLGTSEETQYF.

The rearrangement links TRBV19 to TRBJ2-6, with 7 bases aligning to TRBD1. Germline V gene sequence: CDR1 LNHDA, CDR2 SQIVND (reference sequence). This CDR3 has 15 amino acids. Trimming cost V 7 bases and J 2 bases; bases outside gene matches: 5. The CDR3 spells CASKGAGTGANVLTF. The CDR3 DNA follows: TGTGCCAGTAAGGGGGCCGGGACTGGGGCCAACGTCCTGACTTTC.

The V and J genes are TRBV20-1 and TRBJ2-7, with D perhaps given as TRBD1 or TRBD2 (5 bases each). Germline lookup yields CDR1 DFQATT and CDR2 SNEGSKA (reference sequence). This CDR3 has 17 amino acids. The germline V and J ends were trimmed by 0 bases and 1 base, with 19 bases remaining between them. CDR3 in DNA: TGCAGTGCTAGAGACGAGGTCCGGGGCTTTCGTTCCTACGAGCAGTACTTC. Its protein is CSARDEVRGFRSYEQYF.